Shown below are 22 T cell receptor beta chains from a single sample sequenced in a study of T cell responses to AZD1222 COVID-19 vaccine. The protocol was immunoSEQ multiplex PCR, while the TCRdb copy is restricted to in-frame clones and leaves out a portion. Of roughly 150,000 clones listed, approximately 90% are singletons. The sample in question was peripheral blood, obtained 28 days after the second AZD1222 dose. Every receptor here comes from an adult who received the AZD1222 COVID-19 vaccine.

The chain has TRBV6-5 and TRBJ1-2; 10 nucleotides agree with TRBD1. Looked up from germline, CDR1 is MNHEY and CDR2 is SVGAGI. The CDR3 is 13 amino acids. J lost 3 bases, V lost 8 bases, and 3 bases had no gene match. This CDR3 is CASSGQGHYGYTF. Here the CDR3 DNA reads TGTGCCAGCTCGGGACAGGGGCACTATGGCTACACCTTC.

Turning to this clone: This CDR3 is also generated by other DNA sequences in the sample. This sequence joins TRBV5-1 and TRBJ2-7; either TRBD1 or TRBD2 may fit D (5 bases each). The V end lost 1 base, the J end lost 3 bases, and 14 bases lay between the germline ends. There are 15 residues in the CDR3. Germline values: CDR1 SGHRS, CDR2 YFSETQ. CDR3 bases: TGCGCCAGCAGCTTGACCTCCGGGGCCTACTACGAGCAGTACTTC. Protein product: CASSLTSGAYYEQYF.

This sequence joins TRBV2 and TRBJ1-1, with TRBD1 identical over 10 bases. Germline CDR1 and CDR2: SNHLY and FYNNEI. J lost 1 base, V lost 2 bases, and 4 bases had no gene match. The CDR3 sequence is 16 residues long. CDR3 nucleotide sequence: TGTGCCAGCAGTGAACCGGGACAGGGGAGGAACACTGAAGCTTTCTTT. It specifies CASSEPGQGRNTEAFF.

This CDR3 is CASSPTSSGSYEQYF. The CDR3 nucleotides are TGTGCCAGCAGCCCAACTAGCTCCGGCTCCTACGAGCAGTACTTC. The chain combines TRBV7-2 with TRBJ2-7; perhaps TRBD2 as D (6 bases). This CDR3 comprises 15 residues. From germline, CDR1 is SGHTA and CDR2 FQGNSA. Trimming removed 5 bases from V and 0 bases from J, with 14 bases in between.

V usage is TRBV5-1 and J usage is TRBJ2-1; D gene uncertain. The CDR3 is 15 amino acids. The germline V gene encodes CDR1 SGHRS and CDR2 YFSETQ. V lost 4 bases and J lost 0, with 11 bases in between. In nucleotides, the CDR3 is TGCGCCAGCAGCGTCGCGGCCCACTCCTACAATGAGCAGTTCTTC. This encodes CASSVAAHSYNEQFF. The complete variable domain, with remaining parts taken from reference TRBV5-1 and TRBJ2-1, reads KAGVTQTPRYLIKTRGQQVTLSCSPISGHRSVSWYQQTPGQGLQFLFEYFSETQRNKGNFPGRFSGRQFSNSRSEMNVSTLELGDSALYLCASSVAAHSYNEQFFGPGTRLTVL.

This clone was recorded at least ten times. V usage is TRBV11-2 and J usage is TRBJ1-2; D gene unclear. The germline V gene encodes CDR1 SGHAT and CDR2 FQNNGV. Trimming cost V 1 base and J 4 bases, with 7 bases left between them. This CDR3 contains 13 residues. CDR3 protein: CASSLGPFYGYTF. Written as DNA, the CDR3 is TGTGCCAGCAGCTTAGGGCCCTTCTATGGCTACACCTTC.

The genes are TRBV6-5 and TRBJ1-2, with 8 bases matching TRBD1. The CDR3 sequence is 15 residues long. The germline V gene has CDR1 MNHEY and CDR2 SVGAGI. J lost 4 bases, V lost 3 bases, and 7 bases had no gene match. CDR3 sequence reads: CASSYRTGRFYGYTF. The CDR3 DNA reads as TGTGCCAGCAGTTATCGGACAGGGCGCTTCTATGGCTACACCTTC.

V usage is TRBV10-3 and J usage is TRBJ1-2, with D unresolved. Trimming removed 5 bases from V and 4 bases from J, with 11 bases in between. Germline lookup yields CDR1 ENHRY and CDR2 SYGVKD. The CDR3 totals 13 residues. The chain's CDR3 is CAISSRGGYGYTF. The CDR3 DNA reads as TGTGCCATCAGTAGCCGAGGAGGCTATGGCTACACCTTC.

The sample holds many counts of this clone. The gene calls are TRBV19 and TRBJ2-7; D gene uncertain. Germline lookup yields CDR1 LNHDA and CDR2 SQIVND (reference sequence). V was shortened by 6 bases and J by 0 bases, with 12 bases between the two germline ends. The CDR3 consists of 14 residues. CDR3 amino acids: CASSVVGPSYEQYF. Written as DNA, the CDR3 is TGTGCCAGTAGCGTCGTTGGTCCCTCCTACGAGCAGTACTTC.

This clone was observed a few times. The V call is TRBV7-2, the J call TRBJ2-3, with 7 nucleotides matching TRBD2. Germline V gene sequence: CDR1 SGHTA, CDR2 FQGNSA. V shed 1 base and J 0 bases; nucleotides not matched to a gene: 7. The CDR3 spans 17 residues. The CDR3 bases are TGTGCCAGCAGCTTAGTGGGCGGGGGTGCTAGCACAGATACGCAGTATTTT. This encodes CASSLVGGGASTDTQYF.

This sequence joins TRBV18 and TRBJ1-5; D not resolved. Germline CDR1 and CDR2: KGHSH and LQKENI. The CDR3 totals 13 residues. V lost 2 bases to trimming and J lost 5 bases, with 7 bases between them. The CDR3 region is CASSPEPDQPQHF. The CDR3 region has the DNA TGTGCCAGCTCACCAGAACCAGATCAGCCCCAGCATTTT. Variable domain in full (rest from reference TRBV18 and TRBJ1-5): NAGVMQNPRHLVRRRGQEARLRCSPMKGHSHVYWYRQLPEEGLKFMVYLQKENIIDESGMPKERFSAEFPKEGPSILRIQQVVRGDSAAYFCASSPEPDQPQHFGDGTRLSIL.

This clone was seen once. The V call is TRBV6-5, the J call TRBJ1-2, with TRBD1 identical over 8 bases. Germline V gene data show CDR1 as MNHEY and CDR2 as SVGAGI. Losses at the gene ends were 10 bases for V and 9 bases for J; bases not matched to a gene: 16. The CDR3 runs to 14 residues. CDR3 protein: CATNPGQATGRYTF. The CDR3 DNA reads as TGTGCCACCAACCCGGGACAGGCGACTGGTCGCTACACCTTC.

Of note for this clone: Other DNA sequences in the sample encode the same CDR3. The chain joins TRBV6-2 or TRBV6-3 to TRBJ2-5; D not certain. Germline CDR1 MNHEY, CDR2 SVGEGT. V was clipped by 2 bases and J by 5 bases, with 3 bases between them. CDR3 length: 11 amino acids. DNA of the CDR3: TGTGCCAGCAGTTACCGGGAGACCCAGTACTTC. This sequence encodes CASSYRETQYF.

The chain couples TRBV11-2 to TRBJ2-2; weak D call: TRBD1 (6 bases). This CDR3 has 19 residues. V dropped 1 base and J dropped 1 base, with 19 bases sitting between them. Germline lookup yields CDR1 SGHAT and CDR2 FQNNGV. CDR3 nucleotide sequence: TGTGCCAGCAGCTTAGGACTGCTGCTGACAGGCATGAACACCGGGGAGCTGTTTTTT. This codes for CASSLGLLLTGMNTGELFF.

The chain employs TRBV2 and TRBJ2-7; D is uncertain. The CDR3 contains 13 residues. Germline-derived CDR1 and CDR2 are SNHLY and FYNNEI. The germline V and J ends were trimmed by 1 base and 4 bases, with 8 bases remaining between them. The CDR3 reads CASSEDLLYEQYF. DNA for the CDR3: TGTGCCAGCAGTGAAGATTTACTTTACGAGCAGTACTTC.

CDR3 sequence: CASRGVGRSYGYTF. The CDR3 bases are TGTGCCAGCAGAGGAGTAGGCAGGTCCTATGGCTACACCTTC. The gene calls are TRBV5-4 and TRBJ1-2; D unclear. Germline V CDR1 and CDR2: SGHNT, YYREEE (reference sequence). V dropped 5 bases and J dropped 4 bases, with 15 bases sitting between them. This CDR3 is 14 amino acids long. The entire variable domain, with the rest obtained from reference TRBV5-4 and TRBJ1-2, is as follows: ETGVTQSPTHLIKTRGQQVTLRCSSQSGHNTVSWYQQALGQGPQFIFQYYREEENGRGNFPPRFSGLQFPNYSSELNVNALELDDSALYLCASRGVGRSYGYTFGSGTRLTVV.

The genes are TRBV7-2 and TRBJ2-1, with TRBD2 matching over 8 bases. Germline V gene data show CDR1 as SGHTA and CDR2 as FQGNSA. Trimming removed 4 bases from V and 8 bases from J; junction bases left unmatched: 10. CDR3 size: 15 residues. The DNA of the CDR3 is TGTGCCAGCAGCTCATCCGGGACTAGTCGCCATGAGCAGTTCTTC. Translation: CASSSSGTSRHEQFF.

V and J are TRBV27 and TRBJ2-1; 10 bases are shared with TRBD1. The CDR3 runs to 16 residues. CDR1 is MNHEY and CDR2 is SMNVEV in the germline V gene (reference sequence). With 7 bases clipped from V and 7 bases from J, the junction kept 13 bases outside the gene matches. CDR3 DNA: TGTGCCAGCACGCTTGTACCGGGACAGGGGCCGAATGAGCAGTTCTTC. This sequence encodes CASTLVPGQGPNEQFF.

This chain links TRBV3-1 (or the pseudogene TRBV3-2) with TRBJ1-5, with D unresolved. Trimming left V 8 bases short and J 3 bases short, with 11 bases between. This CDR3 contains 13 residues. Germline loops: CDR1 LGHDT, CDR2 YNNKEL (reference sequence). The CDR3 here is CASSWGPNQPQHF. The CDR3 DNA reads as TGTGCCAGCTCCTGGGGTCCCAATCAGCCCCAGCATTTT.

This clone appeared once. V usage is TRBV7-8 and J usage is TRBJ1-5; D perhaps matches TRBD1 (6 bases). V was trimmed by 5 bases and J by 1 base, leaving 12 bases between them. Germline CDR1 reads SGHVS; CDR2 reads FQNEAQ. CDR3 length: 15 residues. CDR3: CASSPGGGSNQPQHF. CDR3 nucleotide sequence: TGTGCCAGCAGCCCTGGAGGGGGGAGCAATCAGCCCCAGCATTTT. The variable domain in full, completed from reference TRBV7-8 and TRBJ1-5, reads GAGVSQSPRYKVAKRGQDVALRCDPISGHVSLFWYQQALGQGPEFLTYFQNEAQLDKSGLPSDRFFAERPEGSVSTLKIQRTQQEDSAVYLCASSPGGGSNQPQHFGDGTRLSIL.

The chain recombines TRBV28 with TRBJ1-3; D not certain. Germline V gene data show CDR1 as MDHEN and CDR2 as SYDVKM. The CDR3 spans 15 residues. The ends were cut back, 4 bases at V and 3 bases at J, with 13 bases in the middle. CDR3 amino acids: CASSSRRAGGNTIYF. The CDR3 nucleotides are TGTGCCAGCAGTTCACGGAGGGCCGGTGGAAACACCATATATTTT. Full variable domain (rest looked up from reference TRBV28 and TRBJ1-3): DVKVTQSSRYLVKRTGEKVFLECVQDMDHENMFWYRQDPGLGLRLIYFSYDVKMKEKGDIPEGYSVSREKKERFSLILESASTNQTSMYLCASSSRRAGGNTIYFGEGSWLTVV.

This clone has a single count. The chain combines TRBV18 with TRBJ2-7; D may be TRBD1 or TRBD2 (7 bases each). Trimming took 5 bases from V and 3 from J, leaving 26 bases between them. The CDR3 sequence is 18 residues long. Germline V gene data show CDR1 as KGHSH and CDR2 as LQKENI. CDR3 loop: CASSRGGTVSLSGYEQYF. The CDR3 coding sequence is TGTGCCAGCTCAAGGGGGGGGACAGTCTCACTTTCCGGCTACGAGCAGTACTTC.